This TCR beta chain comes out of a study of blood T cell repertoires in COVID-19. Germline-derived CDR1 and CDR2 are SGHRS and YFSETQ. This CDR3 has 15 amino acids. V lost 4 bases to trimming and J lost 7 bases, with 19 bases between them. Per the authors' pipeline: Nucleated cell number was recorded as an estimate derived from reference gene primer amplification. Libraries were prepared by immunoSEQ multiplex PCR; TCRdb keeps only in-frame clonotypes and omits some of them. D and trimming come from the DNA, and the V and J calls and clone size come from that table. The sample includes approximately 230,000 clones, about 90% of them seen just once.

The sequencing sample was made of peripheral blood. The TCR originated in an elderly man with acute or convalescent COVID-19. The chain carries TRBV5-1 and TRBJ2-3; D possibly corresponds to TRBD2 (7 bases). CDR3 bases: TGCGCCAGCAGCCGGGGGGACATGGGTTTTAATACGCAGTATTTT. This gives the protein CASSRGDMGFNTQYF.